This T cell receptor beta chain was identified during a study of graft-versus-host responses after intestinal transplantation. Study findings and constraints: Present in recipient marrow, GvH clones included some that appeared first in ileum or blood.

Assay used: immunoSEQ multiplex PCR; TCRdb lists only in-frame clones, some missing. This table holds roughly 38,000 clones, 85% to 95% found once. In germline, CDR1 is MNHEY, CDR2 SMNVEV (reference sequence). The V and J ends lost 0 bases and 7 bases respectively, with 15 bases between them. The CDR3 length is 15 residues. A remark on this clone: The antigen remains undetermined.

The sequence derives from a human donor who was the organ donor for an intestinal transplant. The sequencing here drew on unstimulated CD8+ T cells sorted from spleen or lymph node cells, taken before transplant. This rearrangement joins TRBV27 to TRBJ1-2; TRBD1 is a possible D gene (5 bases). The CDR3 is CASSLSIGGASGYTF. The DNA for the CDR3 is TGTGCCAGCAGTTTATCAATCGGAGGGGCGAGTGGCTACACCTTC.